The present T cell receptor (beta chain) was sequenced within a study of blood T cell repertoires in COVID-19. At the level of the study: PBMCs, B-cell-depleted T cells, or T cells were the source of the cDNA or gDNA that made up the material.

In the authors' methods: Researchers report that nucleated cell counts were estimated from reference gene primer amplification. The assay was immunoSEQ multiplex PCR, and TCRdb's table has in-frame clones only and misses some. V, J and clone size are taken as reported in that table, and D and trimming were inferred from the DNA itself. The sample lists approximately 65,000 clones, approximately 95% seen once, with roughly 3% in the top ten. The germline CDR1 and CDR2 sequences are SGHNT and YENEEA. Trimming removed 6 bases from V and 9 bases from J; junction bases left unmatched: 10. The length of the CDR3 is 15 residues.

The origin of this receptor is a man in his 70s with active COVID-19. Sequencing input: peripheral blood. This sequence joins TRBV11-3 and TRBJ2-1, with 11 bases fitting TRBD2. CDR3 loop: CASRLIAGGRSEQFF. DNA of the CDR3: TGTGCCAGCAGGCTAATAGCGGGGGGGCGGAGTGAGCAGTTCTTC.